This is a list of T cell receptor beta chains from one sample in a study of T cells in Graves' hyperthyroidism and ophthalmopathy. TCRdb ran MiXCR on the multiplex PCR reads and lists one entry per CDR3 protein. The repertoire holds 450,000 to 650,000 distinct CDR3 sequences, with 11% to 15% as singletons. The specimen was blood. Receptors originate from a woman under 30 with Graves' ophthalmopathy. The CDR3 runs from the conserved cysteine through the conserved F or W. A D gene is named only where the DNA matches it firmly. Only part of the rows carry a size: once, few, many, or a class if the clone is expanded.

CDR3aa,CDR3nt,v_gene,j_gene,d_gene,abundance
CASSHGGGPNTEAFF,TGTGCCAGCAGCCATGGAGGGGGCCCGAACACTGAAGCTTTCTTT,TRBV4-2,TRBJ1-1,TRBD1,many
CASSQDTGLSSYEQCF,TGCGCCAGCAGCCAAGATACGGGACTCAGCTCCTACGAGCAGTGCTTC,TRBV4-3,TRBJ2-7,NA,NA
CASSPDRVTGEAFF,TGCGCCAGCAGCCCGGACAGGGTGACGGGTGAAGCTTTCTTT,TRBV4-3,TRBJ1-1,TRBD1,many
CASRLDGSSYEQYF,TGTGCCAGCAGACTAGACGGTAGCTCCTACGAGCAGTACTTC,TRBV7-9,TRBJ2-7,NA,NA
CASTWQSADTQYF,TGTGCCAGTACGTGGCAGTCCGCGGATACGCAGTATTTT,TRBV7-9,TRBJ2-3,NA,NA
CASSPDRANSYNEQFF,TGCGCCAGCAGCCCGGACAGGGCCAATTCCTACAATGAGCAGTTCTTC,TRBV5-1,TRBJ2-1,TRBD1,NA
CASSEGTGGGETQYF,TGTGCCAGCAGCGAAGGAACAGGGGGCGGGGAGACCCAGTACTTC,TRBV9,TRBJ2-5,TRBD1,many
CAAYGGEGREQYF,TGTGCCGCCTATGGGGGAGAAGGGCGCGAGCAGTACTTC,TRBV3-1,TRBJ2-7,NA,many
CASSLRAENQPQHF,TGTGCCAGCTCACTCCGGGCAGAAAATCAGCCCCAGCATTTT,TRBV27,TRBJ1-5,NA,few
CASSFQASGFYEQYF,TGTGCCAGCAGTTTTCAGGCTAGCGGGTTCTACGAGCAGTACTTC,TRBV6-2/TRBV6-3,TRBJ2-7,TRBD2,many
CASSLGPVAGANVLTF,TGTGCCAGCAGCTTGGGACCAGTGGCTGGGGCCAACGTCCTGACTTTC,TRBV7-9,TRBJ2-6,NA,many
CSARAQGAIERTEAFF,TGCAGTGCTAGAGCACAGGGGGCTATTGAAAGGACTGAAGCTTTCTTT,TRBV20-1,TRBJ1-1,TRBD1,many
CASSLPPSLRNLGSYEQYF,TGTGCCAGCAGTTTACCCCCTTCTCTTCGAAATCTCGGCTCCTACGAGCAGTACTTC,TRBV28,TRBJ2-7,NA,many
CATSRDPGTYSNTEAFF,TGTGCCACCAGCAGAGATCCGGGGACCTATTCGAACACTGAAGCTTTCTTT,TRBV15,TRBJ1-1,NA,many
CASSPHGGADYGYTF,TGTGCCAGCAGTCCCCACGGCGGGGCCGACTATGGCTACACCTTC,TRBV28,TRBJ1-2,NA,NA
CASSPGQAGGELFF,TGTGCCAGCAGCCCGGGACAGGCTGGGGGGGAGCTGTTTTTT,TRBV28,TRBJ2-2,TRBD1,NA
CASSLGLRDRLNYGYTF,TGTGCCAGCAGCTTAGGACTCCGGGACAGGCTTAACTATGGCTACACCTTC,TRBV11-2,TRBJ1-2,TRBD1,NA
CSAGVRTADTQYF,TGCAGTGCCGGGGTGAGGACGGCGGATACGCAGTATTTT,TRBV20-1,TRBJ2-3,NA,NA
CATSRDLGRTEAFF,TGTGCCACCAGCAGAGATTTGGGGAGGACTGAAGCTTTCTTT,TRBV15,TRBJ1-1,NA,few
CASSLVPEPGLALHEQYF,TGCGCCAGCAGCTTGGTACCGGAACCGGGACTAGCGCTCCACGAGCAGTACTTC,TRBV5-1,TRBJ2-7,TRBD2,NA
CSAPASQGQETQYF,TGCAGTGCTCCAGCATCACAGGGCCAAGAGACCCAGTACTTC,TRBV20-1,TRBJ2-5,NA,many
CATSTFPLMNTEAFF,TGTGCCACCAGCACTTTCCCCCTTATGAACACTGAAGCTTTCTTT,TRBV15,TRBJ1-1,NA,many
CASSITGDGVYEQYF,TGTGCCAGCAGCATCACGGGGGATGGGGTCTACGAGCAGTACTTC,TRBV11-2,TRBJ2-7,NA,NA
CASSLQGGSQPQHF,TGTGCCAGCAGTTTACAAGGAGGGTCACAGCCCCAGCATTTT,TRBV12-3/TRBV12-4,TRBJ1-5,NA,many
CASSQEWRDGDEQYF,TGTGCCAGCAGCCAAGAATGGCGGGACGGCGACGAGCAGTACTTC,TRBV4-2,TRBJ2-7,NA,NA
CASSYSILAALPGELFF,TGTGCCAGCAGTTACTCGATCCTAGCGGCTCTACCAGGGGAGCTGTTTTTT,TRBV6-2/TRBV6-3,TRBJ2-2,TRBD2,many
CASSGADRVGIQYF,TGTGCCAGCAGTGGAGCCGACAGGGTTGGCATTCAGTACTTC,TRBV2,TRBJ2-4,TRBD1,many
CASRSGRSPYEQYF,TGTGCCAGCCGCAGCGGGAGGTCACCCTACGAGCAGTACTTC,TRBV27,TRBJ2-7,TRBD2,few
CSVPLNYEQYF,TGCAGTGTCCCGTTAAACTACGAGCAGTACTTC,TRBV20-1,TRBJ2-7,NA,many
CASSSISGAAGDTQYF,TGTGCCAGCAGCTCTATCAGCGGGGCGGCGGGAGATACGCAGTATTTT,TRBV7-6,TRBJ2-3,TRBD2,many
CASSPRLAGGRVEQYF,TGTGCCAGCAGTCCTCGACTAGCGGGAGGGAGAGTCGAGCAGTACTTC,TRBV28,TRBJ2-7,TRBD2,many
CASRLGSGGETQYF,TGTGCCAGCAGACTAGGTAGCGGGGGAGAGACCCAGTACTTC,TRBV2,TRBJ2-5,TRBD2,many
CASSQDSAYSLSNEKLFF,TGTGCCAGCAGTCAGGACAGCGCCTACAGCCTTTCTAATGAAAAACTGTTTTTT,TRBV6-1,TRBJ1-4,NA,many
CASSQEAEKLFF,TGTGCCAGCAGCCAAGAGGCGGAAAAACTGTTTTTT,TRBV3-1,TRBJ1-4,NA,many
CASRSPISGSRDTQYF,TGTGCCAGCCGCTCGCCTATTAGCGGGAGTAGGGATACGCAGTATTTT,TRBV27,TRBJ2-3,TRBD2,many
CASSIGGVGVDEQFF,TGTGCCAGTAGTATAGGGGGGGTCGGGGTTGACGAGCAGTTCTTC,TRBV19,TRBJ2-1,NA,many
CSVELGQVSEAFF,TGCAGCGTTGAGCTGGGGCAAGTGAGCGAAGCTTTCTTT,TRBV29-1,TRBJ1-1,NA,few
CASRFLAGAGNEQFF,TGTGCCAGTAGGTTCTTAGCGGGAGCGGGAAATGAGCAGTTCTTC,TRBV19,TRBJ2-1,TRBD2,many
CASSIGVTGLSQPQHF,TGTGCCAGTAGTATAGGGGTAACAGGCCTATCTCAGCCCCAGCATTTT,TRBV19,TRBJ1-5,NA,NA
CASSPTGTRGNEQFF,TGTGCCAGCAGTCCGACAGGGACTAGAGGCAATGAGCAGTTCTTC,TRBV28,TRBJ2-1,NA,few
CASSLTGGTDTQYF,TGTGCCAGCAGTCTAACCGGGGGCACAGATACGCAGTATTTT,TRBV7-2,TRBJ2-3,NA,many
CASSSASLNTEAFF,TGTGCCAGCAGCTCCGCCAGCTTGAACACTGAAGCTTTCTTT,TRBV7-2,TRBJ1-1,NA,many